This paragraph covers one T cell receptor (beta chain) sequence. Its antigen is undetermined. The table came from immunoSEQ multiplex PCR; TCRdb's copy has only in-frame clones and leaves some out. Among about 70,000 clones listed, over 65% were seen once. Germline V gene sequence: CDR1 KGHSH, CDR2 LQKENI. Deletions cut 2 bases from V and 4 bases from J, with 10 bases between. The CDR3 extends over 14 amino acids. The entry originates in a study of vaccination effects on CD4 cells after COVID-19. Antigen-specific CD4+ T cells were expanded (with viral peptide pools) by the ViraFEST assay ahead of sequencing. Having been cultured for about 10 days, the cells underwent CD4+ T cell isolation. The person had a PCR-confirmed SARS-CoV-2 infection during March to December 2020.

The sequences come from CD4+ T cells from PBMCs cultured with HIV peptides, collected before COVID-19 vaccination. Subset given: HIV-1 Nef peptide pool negative control/reference culture. This chain joins TRBV18 and TRBJ2-3, with D hard to call. This receptor was obtained from a human donor who had a prior SARS-CoV-2 infection. CDR3 DNA: TGTGCCAGCTCACCAACGTGGCCCCCAGATACGCAGTATTTT. Translating gives CASSPTWPPDTQYF. Supplemented by reference TRBV18 and TRBJ2-3, the full variable domain reads NAGVMQNPRHLVRRRGQEARLRCSPMKGHSHVYWYRQLPEEGLKFMVYLQKENIIDESGMPKERFSAEFPKEGPSILRIQQVVRGDSAAYFCASSPTWPPDTQYFGPGTRLTVL.